This entry features one T cell receptor (beta chain) sequence. What it binds is unknown. For CDR3 and TCR beta VDJ profiling, genomic DNA was the template used. Each CDR3 protein gets one entry after TCRdb re-called the reads with MiXCR. Here the sample spans 100,000 to 150,000 distinct CDR3 sequences, approximately 61% being singletons. Patients chosen for sequencing had shown CD8+CD57+ cell expansion by flow cytometry. Among the patients, all had severe acquired aplastic anemia. This entry belongs to a study of CD8+CD57+ T cells in acquired aplastic anemia. Across the study: Sorted CD4+ and CD8+ cells yielded DNA averaging around 3 ug. Findings and caveats of the study: Statistical testing detected no significant gap in CD8+ Simpson's diversity between patients and controls. Overlap between patients and controls comprised roughly 30 CD8+ CDR3 sequences.

CDR3 length equals 14 residues. Germline V CDR1 and CDR2: SEHNR, FQNEAQ (reference sequence). Trimming left V 4 bases short and J 9 bases short, with 13 bases between. Material: sorted CD4+, CD8+, or CD8+CD57+ T cells (not recorded which) from PBMCs. This chain uses TRBV7-9 with TRBJ2-6; the D call may be TRBD1 or TRBD2 (5 bases each). The sequence was collected from a human donor with aplastic anemia. The CDR3 loop is CASSSPGRGNVLTF. The CDR3 DNA is TGTGCCAGCAGCTCTCCGGGACGGGGCAACGTCCTGACTTTC.